This T cell receptor (beta chain) is drawn from a study of technical replicates of blood from a handful of donors. Profiled with immunoSEQ multiplex PCR; TCRdb holds only in-frame clones, not every one. The sample records about 74,000 clones, 85% to 95% being singletons. Trimming cost V 6 bases and J 5 bases, with 13 bases left between them. Germline V gene lookup returns CDR1 MNHNS and CDR2 SASEGT. The CDR3 length is 14 residues. The chain links TRBV6-1 to TRBJ1-4; no clear D. The source material was T cells isolated from PBMCs. This sequence was found in a human donor in good health. Here the CDR3 reads CASRRGIGNEKLFF. CDR3 nucleotide sequence: TGTGCCAGCAGGCGAGGGATCGGAAATGAAAAACTGTTTTTT.